Only a few counts were recorded for the clone carrying this T cell receptor (beta chain). Its antigen is not identified. The sample belongs to a study of T cell repertoires in cytomegalovirus infection. Looking at the study overall: Recently identified HLA-C-restricted CMV epitopes were among the peptides used. Public signatures in TCR beta pointed to CMV infection and matching HLA type.

Findings of the study overall: There were carriers of CMV plus the relevant HLA, and cumulative public TCR beta family frequency identified them. The ex vivo response was dominated by HLA-C-restricted CMV-specific TCR beta clonotypes.

MiXCR, applied by TCRdb to the reads, yields one record per CDR3 protein. The repertoire holds roughly 920,000 distinct CDR3 sequences, with about a third as singletons. The germline V gene encodes CDR1 MNHEY and CDR2 SMNVEV (reference sequence). This CDR3 has 15 residues. Losses at the gene ends were 5 bases for V and 4 bases for J; bases not matched to a gene: 8. The rearrangement uses TRBV27 and TRBJ2-7; 10 bases align to TRBD1. The clonotype comes from a human donor in good health (CMV status not recorded). Some clones in this sample may be carry-over from other donors' samples. Sample: cultured CD8+ T cells from PBMCs, taken from culture after CMV antigen stimulation. CDR3 in DNA: TGTGCCAGCAGTAGCGCCGGGACAGGGGTTTACGAGCAGTACGTC. This gives the protein CASSSAGTGVYEQYV.